This T cell receptor beta chain was identified during a study of CD8+ T cells in alopecia areata. This CDR3 is built from 14 residues. The germline V and J ends were trimmed by 4 bases and 0 bases, with 10 bases remaining between them. CDR1 and CDR2 (germline): SQVTM, ANQGSEA. Treatment noted: oral pan-JAK inhibitor, 5-10 mg twice daily. This clone was found a few times. Following extraction, RNA underwent reverse transcription to cDNA, which served as the sequencing template. Data came from immunoSEQ multiplex PCR; TCRdb stores just in-frame clones and leaves some out. This sample carries about 210,000 clones, about three fifths of them seen once, and the ten largest clones take 1.6%.

The chain uses TRBV29-1 and TRBJ2-1, with D perhaps being TRBD1 or TRBD2 (5 bases each). The material was CD4+ T cells sorted from blood, obtained at week 4, from a patient treated with tofacitinib. This clonotype originated in a human donor with alopecia areata. The CDR3 coding sequence is TGCAGCGTTGGAGGGGTAAGCTCCTACAATGAGCAGTTCTTC. It specifies CSVGGVSSYNEQFF.